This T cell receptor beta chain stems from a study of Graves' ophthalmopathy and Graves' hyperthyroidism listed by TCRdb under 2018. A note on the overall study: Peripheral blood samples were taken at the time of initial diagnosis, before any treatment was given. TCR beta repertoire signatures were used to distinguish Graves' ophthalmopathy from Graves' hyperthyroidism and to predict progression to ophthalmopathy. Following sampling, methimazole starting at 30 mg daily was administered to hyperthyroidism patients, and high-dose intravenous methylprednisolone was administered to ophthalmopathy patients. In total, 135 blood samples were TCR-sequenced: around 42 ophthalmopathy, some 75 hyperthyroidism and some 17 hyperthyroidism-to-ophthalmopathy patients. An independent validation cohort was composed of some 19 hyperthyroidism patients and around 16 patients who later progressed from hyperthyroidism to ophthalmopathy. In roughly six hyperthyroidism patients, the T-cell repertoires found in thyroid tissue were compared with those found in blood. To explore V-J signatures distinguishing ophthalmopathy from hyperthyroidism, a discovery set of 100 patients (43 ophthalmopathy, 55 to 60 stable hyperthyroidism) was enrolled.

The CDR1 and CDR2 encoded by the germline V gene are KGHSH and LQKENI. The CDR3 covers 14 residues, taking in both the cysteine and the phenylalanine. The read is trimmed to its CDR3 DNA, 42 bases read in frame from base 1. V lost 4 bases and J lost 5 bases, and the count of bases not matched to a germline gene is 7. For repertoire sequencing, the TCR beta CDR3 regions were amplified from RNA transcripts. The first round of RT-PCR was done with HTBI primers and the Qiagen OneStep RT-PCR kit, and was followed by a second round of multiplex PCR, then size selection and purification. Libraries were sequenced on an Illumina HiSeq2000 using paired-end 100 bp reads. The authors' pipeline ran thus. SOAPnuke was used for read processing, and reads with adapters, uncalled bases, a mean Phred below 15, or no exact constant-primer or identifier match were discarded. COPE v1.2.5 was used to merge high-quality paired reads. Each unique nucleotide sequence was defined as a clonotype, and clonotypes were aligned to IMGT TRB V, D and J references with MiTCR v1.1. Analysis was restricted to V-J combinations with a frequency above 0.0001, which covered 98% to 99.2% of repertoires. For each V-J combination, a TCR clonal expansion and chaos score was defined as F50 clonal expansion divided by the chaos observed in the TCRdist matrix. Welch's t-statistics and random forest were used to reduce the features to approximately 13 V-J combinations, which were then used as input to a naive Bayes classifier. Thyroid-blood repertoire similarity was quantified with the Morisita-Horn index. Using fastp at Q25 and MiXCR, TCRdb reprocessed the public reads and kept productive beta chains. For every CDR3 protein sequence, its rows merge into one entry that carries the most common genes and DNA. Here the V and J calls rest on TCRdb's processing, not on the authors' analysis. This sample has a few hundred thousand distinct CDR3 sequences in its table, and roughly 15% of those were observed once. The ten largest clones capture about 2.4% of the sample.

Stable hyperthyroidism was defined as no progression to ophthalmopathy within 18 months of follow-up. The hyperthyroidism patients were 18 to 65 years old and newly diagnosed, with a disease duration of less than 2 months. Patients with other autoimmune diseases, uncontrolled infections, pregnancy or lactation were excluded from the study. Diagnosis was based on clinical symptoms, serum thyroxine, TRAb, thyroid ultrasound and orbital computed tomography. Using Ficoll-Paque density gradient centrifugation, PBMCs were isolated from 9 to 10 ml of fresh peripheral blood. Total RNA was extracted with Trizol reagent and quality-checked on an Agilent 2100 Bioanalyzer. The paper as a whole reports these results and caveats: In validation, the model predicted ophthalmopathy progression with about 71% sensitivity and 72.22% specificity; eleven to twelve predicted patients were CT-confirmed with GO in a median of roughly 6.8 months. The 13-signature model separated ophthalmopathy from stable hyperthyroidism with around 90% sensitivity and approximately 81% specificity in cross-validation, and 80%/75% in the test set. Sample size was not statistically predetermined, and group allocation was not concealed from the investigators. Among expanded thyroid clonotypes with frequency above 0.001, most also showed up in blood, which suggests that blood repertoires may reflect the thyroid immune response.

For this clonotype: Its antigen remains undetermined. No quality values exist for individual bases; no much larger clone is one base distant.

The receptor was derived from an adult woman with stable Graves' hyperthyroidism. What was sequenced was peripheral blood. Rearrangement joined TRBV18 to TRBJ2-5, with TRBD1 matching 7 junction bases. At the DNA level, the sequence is TGTGCCAGCTCACGGACGACAGGGCTGGAGACCCAGTACTTC. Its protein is CASSRTTGLETQYF. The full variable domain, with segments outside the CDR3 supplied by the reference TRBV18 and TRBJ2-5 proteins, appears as NAGVMQNPRHLVRRRGQEARLRCSPMKGHSHVYWYRQLPEEGLKFMVYLQKENIIDESGMPKERFSAEFPKEGPSILRIQQVVRGDSAAYFCASSRTTGLETQYFGPGTRLLVL.